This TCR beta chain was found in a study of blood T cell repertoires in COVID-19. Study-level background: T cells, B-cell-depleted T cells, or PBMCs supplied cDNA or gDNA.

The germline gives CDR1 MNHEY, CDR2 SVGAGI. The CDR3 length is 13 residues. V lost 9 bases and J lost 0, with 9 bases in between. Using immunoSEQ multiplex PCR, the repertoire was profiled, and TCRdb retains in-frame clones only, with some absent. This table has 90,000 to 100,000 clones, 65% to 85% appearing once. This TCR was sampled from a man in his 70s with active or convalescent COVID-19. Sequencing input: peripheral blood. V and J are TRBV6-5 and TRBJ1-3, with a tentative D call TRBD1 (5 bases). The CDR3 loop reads CASDRDSGNTIYF. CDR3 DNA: TGTGCCAGTGACAGAGACTCTGGAAACACCATATATTTT.